This paragraph reports one TCR beta chain. V gave up 2 bases and J gave up 1 base; unmatched junction bases: 9. Germline V gives CDR1 GTSNPN, CDR2 SVGIG (reference sequence). CDR3 length: 16 residues. Original data processing: Reference gene primer amplification in the assay estimated nucleated cell counts. The protocol was immunoSEQ multiplex PCR, while the TCRdb copy is restricted to in-frame clones and leaves out a portion. That table gives V, J and clone size, and the DNA gave D and trimming. The table records some 100,000 clones, about 91% of them present only once. The data originate from a study of blood T cell repertoires in COVID-19. The wider study: There were acute and convalescent COVID-19 samples, and they came from the United States, Italy and Spain. PBMCs, B-cell-depleted T cells, or T cells provided the cDNA or gDNA that made up the material.

Material: peripheral blood. The rearrangement joins TRBV30 to TRBJ2-5, with TRBD1 identical over 8 bases. The source of this sequence is a man in his fifties with acute or convalescent COVID-19. CDR3 in DNA: TGTGCCTGGAGTACCCGGGACAGGTTCCGCCAAGAGACCCAGTACTTC. Protein sequence: CAWSTRDRFRQETQYF.